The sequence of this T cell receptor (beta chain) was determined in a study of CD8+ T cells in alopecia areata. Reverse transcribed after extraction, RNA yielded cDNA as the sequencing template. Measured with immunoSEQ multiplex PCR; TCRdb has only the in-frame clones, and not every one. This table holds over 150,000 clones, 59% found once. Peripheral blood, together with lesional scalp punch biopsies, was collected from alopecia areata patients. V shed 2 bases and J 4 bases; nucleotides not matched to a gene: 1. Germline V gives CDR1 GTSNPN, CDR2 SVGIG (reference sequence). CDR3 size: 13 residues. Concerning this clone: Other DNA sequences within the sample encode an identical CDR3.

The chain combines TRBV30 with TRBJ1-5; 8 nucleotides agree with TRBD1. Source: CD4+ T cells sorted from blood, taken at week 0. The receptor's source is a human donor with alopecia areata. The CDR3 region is CAWSRQGNQPQHF. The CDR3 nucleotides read TGTGCCTGGAGTCGACAGGGGAATCAGCCCCAGCATTTT.